These T cell receptor beta chains were read from a single sample in a study of response to subunit inactivated influenza vaccine. MiXCR, applied by TCRdb to the RT-PCR reads, yields one record per CDR3 protein. Of hundreds of thousands of distinct CDR3 sequences listed, 12% to 15% are singletons. The material sequenced was PBMCs from blood, taken approximately 15 days before vaccination. The receptors stem from a man aged 45 to 65 who received an inactivated influenza vaccine. Both conserved end residues are part of each CDR3. The D gene is left open where the match is weak. Clone size is shown for a subset of rows, as once, few, many or a class of expanded clone.

D gene	clone size	V gene	J gene	CDR3 DNA	CDR3 protein
.	.	TRBV9	TRBJ2-3	TGTGCCAGCAGCGTAGCAGGAGACGGCACAGATACGCAGTATTTT	CASSVAGDGTDTQYF
.	many	TRBV5-5	TRBJ2-3	TGTGCCAGCAGCTTGGATGGGGGCACCGCAGATACGCAGTATTTT	CASSLDGGTADTQYF
TRBD1	few	TRBV29-1	TRBJ1-2	TGCAGCGTTGTCAGGGGGCATGATGGCTACACCTTC	CSVVRGHDGYTF
.	few	TRBV2	TRBJ1-2	TGTGCCAGCACCGAATTGGGGGCCTCCTTGGACTATGGCTACACCTTC	CASTELGASLDYGYTF
TRBD2	.	TRBV6-5	TRBJ2-3	TGTGCCAGCAGTTACTCGAGCGGCGGCGGGGGGGCGGTAGATACGCAGTATTTT	CASSYSSGGGGAVDTQYF
TRBD1	few	TRBV6-5	TRBJ2-7	TGTGCCAGCAGTTACCTCAGACAGGGGTACGAGCAGTACTTC	CASSYLRQGYEQYF
.	.	TRBV6-2/TRBV6-3	TRBJ1-1	TGTGCCAGCACCACGCCCCCGGACAAAAGCCCTTTCTTT	CASTTPPDKSPFF
TRBD2	few	TRBV7-9	TRBJ2-2	TGTGCCAGCAGCCGGGGGGGGCCGGACACCGGGGAGCTGTTTTTT	CASSRGGPDTGELFF
.	few	TRBV10-3	TRBJ2-6	TGTGCCATCACGGGGGACTCTGGGGCCAACGTCCTGACTTTC	CAITGDSGANVLTF
.	.	TRBV28	TRBJ2-7	TGTGCCAGCAGTTTAGGGCCTAGTAACTCCTACGAGCAGTACTTC	CASSLGPSNSYEQYF
TRBD1	.	TRBV7-8	TRBJ2-1	TGTGCCAGCAGCTTAGGAGCGGGACAGGGATTACATGAGCAGTTCTTC	CASSLGAGQGLHEQFF
TRBD2	.	TRBV7-2	TRBJ2-1	TGTGCCAGCAGCTTTCCCGGGAGGAGCTCCTACAATGAGCAGTTCTTC	CASSFPGRSSYNEQFF
TRBD1	many	TRBV9	TRBJ2-5	TGTGCCAGCAGCCGGGACAGGGCGGAGACCCAGTACTTC	CASSRDRAETQYF
.	.	TRBV5-1	TRBJ2-5	TGCGCCAGCAGCCTAGGACGAGGACAAGGGACCCAGTACTTC	CASSLGRGQGTQYF
TRBD2	few	TRBV7-9	TRBJ2-5	TGTGCCAGCAGCTTAGTATACCCTAGCGGGAGAGAAGAGACCCAGTACTTC	CASSLVYPSGREETQYF
TRBD2	few	TRBV27	TRBJ2-7	TGTGCCAGCAGTTTTTCGGGGACTAGCAATTTCCTCTACGAGCAGTACTTC	CASSFSGTSNFLYEQYF
.	many	TRBV7-8	TRBJ1-1	TGTGCCAGCAGCCCTCGGGTGGTGAACACTGAAGCTTTCTTT	CASSPRVVNTEAFF
.	.	TRBV28	TRBJ2-3	TGTGCCAGCAGTACATCGGGCATAGGGGGGAGAGATACGCAGTATTTT	CASSTSGIGGRDTQYF
TRBD2	.	TRBV15	TRBJ2-7	TGTGCCACCAGTATCCGCGGGGGGGCCTACGAGCAGTACTTC	CATSIRGGAYEQYF
.	.	TRBV11-2	TRBJ2-1	TGTGCCAGCAGCTTAGATAAGGGAGGGTGGACCAGGGGGCGAAGCTCCTACAATGAGCAGTTCTTC	CASSLDKGGWTRGRSSYNEQFF
.	few	TRBV4-3	TRBJ2-7	TGCGCCAGCAGCCAAGATTGGGGTGACGAGCAGTACTTC	CASSQDWGDEQYF
TRBD1	.	TRBV28	TRBJ2-7	TGTGCCAGCAGTGCGCCGGGACAGGGGCCTTCCTACTCCTACGAGCAGTACTTC	CASSAPGQGPSYSYEQYF
TRBD1	.	TRBV4-3	TRBJ2-1	TGCGCCAGCAGCCAGGACTCACGGGACAGGGGTTACAATGAGCAGTTCTTC	CASSQDSRDRGYNEQFF
.	.	TRBV12-3/TRBV12-4	TRBJ1-3	TGTGCCAGCAGTTCCAGGGGAGGCACCATATATTTT	CASSSRGGTIYF
.	.	TRBV5-1	TRBJ1-1	TGCGCCAGCAGCACCCCGGGGAACACTGAAGCTTTCTTT	CASSTPGNTEAFF
TRBD1	many	TRBV7-8	TRBJ2-3	TGTGCCAGCAGCTGGGGGGGACAGGGCTTCACAGATACGCAGTATTTT	CASSWGGQGFTDTQYF
.	few	TRBV5-1	TRBJ2-7	TGCGCCAGCAGCTTGGGGCTTGGGTTTGCTCAGGAGTACGAGCAGTACTTC	CASSLGLGFAQEYEQYF
TRBD1	.	TRBV20-1	TRBJ2-2	TGCAGTGCCCAACCGGGACAGGGGGGAGGAGGGGAGCTGTTTTTT	CSAQPGQGGGGELFF
TRBD2	few	TRBV5-1	TRBJ2-7	TGCGCCAGCAGCTACTCCGCCCCTACTAGCGGGGGGTCCTCCTACGAGCAGTACTTC	CASSYSAPTSGGSSYEQYF
TRBD2	.	TRBV4-3	TRBJ2-1	TGCGCCAGCAGCCGACCGGGAGGGTACAATGAGCAGTTCTTC	CASSRPGGYNEQFF
.	few	TRBV29-1	TRBJ2-3	TGCAGCGTTGATACGGGATTAGAGGTCACAGATACGCAGTATTTT	CSVDTGLEVTDTQYF
TRBD1	few	TRBV29-1	TRBJ2-1	TGCAGCGTTGAAGCGAACAACAGGGGGGCGGCCCTCAATGAGCAGTTCTTC	CSVEANNRGAALNEQFF
.	.	TRBV7-2	TRBJ2-3	TGTGCCAGCAGCTTAGATCATAGGGCGGGAGATACGCAGTATTTT	CASSLDHRAGDTQYF
TRBD1	.	TRBV6-1	TRBJ2-5	TGTGCCAGCAAGACCGGGACAGGGTTAGGGACCCAGTACTTC	CASKTGTGLGTQYF
.	few	TRBV2	TRBJ1-6	TGTGCCAGCAGTGCTCAGCCAAATTCACCCCTCCACTTT	CASSAQPNSPLHF
TRBD1	few	TRBV7-2	TRBJ2-3	TGTGCCAGCAGCTTAGAAGGGGGCCTTCGGACAGATACGCAGTATTTT	CASSLEGGLRTDTQYF
.	few	TRBV15	TRBJ1-2	TGTGCCACCAGCAGAGAAGGGTCCCTCCCCTATGGCTACACCTTC	CATSREGSLPYGYTF
.	many	TRBV11-3	TRBJ2-3	TGTGCCAGCAGCCTGTTCCGGGGGCTAGCCGGGAGCACAGATACGCAGTATTTT	CASSLFRGLAGSTDTQYF
TRBD2	few	TRBV6-1	TRBJ2-1	TGTGCCAGCAGTGAACCGGGACTAGCTGACAATGAGCAGTTCTTC	CASSEPGLADNEQFF
.	.	TRBV5-4	TRBJ2-5	TGTGCCAGCAGCTTGGGTCAGGACAAGGGGACCCAGTACTTC	CASSLGQDKGTQYF
.	few	TRBV11-2	TRBJ2-7	TGTGCCAGCAGCTTATCTGTGACACGGGGGGAGCAGTACTTC	CASSLSVTRGEQYF
TRBD1	few	TRBV7-2	TRBJ1-2	TGTGCCAGCAGCTTTGGACAGGGGGCGAACTATGGCTACACCTTC	CASSFGQGANYGYTF
TRBD2	many	TRBV5-1	TRBJ2-3	TGCGCCAGCAGCTTGGAACTAGCGGGGACAGATACGCAGTATTTT	CASSLELAGTDTQYF
TRBD2	.	TRBV11-3	TRBJ2-1	TGTGCCAGCAGCCCCGCCCGTGGACTAGCGGGAGGCAATGAGCAGTTCTTC	CASSPARGLAGGNEQFF
TRBD1	.	TRBV5-4	TRBJ2-3	TGTGCCAGCAGCTTGACCGGACAGGGGGCGCAGTATTTT	CASSLTGQGAQYF
.	.	TRBV5-6	TRBJ1-2	TGTGCCAGCACCAGCTTGCCCGCAGAGACCTATGGCTACACCTTC	CASTSLPAETYGYTF
.	.	TRBV7-9	TRBJ2-1	TGTGCCAGCAGCTTAGCGCGTCCTTTCCTCAGTTACAATGAGCAGTTCTTC	CASSLARPFLSYNEQFF
.	many	TRBV20-1	TRBJ2-1	TGCAGTGCTCTTGAATACAATGAGCAGTTCTTC	CSALEYNEQFF
TRBD1	few	TRBV7-2	TRBJ2-1	TGTGCCAGCAGGGCCCGGGACAGGACTTTCGGTGAGCAGTTCTTC	CASRARDRTFGEQFF